What follows describes a single TCR beta chain. Its antigen remains unknown. Constant-segment primers were used for 5'RACE, and the resulting TCR alpha and TCR beta cDNA libraries carried sample barcodes and UMIs. TCRdb called the 5' RACE reads again in MiXCR, with one record for every CDR3 protein. The sample consists of roughly 100,000 distinct CDR3 sequences, 15% to 20% of them appearing once. CDR1 is MGHDK and CDR2 is SYGVNS in the germline V gene. CDR3 size: 12 residues. With 7 bases removed from V and 0 bases from J, the gap between germline ends came to 3 bases. The data are from a study of T-cell memory formation after mild COVID-19. Background on the study: TCR clusters were mostly confined to one donor each.

The study, taken as a whole, reports: Pre-infection memory contained some responding clones, which suggested that cross-reactive memory had joined. Contracting clones from day 15 to 85 showed balanced CD4/CD8; later expanders favored CD4+.

The clonotype was recovered from an adult woman who had mild COVID-19 (a few samples of this study predate the infection). Cell type and time point are not known. The sample consisted of PBMCs or a T cell subset sorted from them (not recorded which). This chain links TRBV25-1 with TRBJ2-2; D not resolved. DNA for the CDR3: TGTGCCAGCACAGCGAACACCGGGGAGCTGTTTTTT. The encoded protein is CASTANTGELFF.